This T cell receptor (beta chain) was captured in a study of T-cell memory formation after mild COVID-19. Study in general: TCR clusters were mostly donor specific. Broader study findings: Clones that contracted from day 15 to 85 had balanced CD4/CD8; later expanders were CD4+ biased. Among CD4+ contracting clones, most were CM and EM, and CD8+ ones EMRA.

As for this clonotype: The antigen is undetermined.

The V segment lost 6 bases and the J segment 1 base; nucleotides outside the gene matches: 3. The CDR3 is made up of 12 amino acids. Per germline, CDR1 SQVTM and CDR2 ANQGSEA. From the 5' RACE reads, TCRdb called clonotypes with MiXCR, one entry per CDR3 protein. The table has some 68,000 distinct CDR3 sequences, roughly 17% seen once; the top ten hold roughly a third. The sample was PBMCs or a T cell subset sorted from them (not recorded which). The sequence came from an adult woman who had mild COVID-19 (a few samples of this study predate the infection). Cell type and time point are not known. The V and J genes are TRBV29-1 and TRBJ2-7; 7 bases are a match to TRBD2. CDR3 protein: CSVWGLSYEQYF. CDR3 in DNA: TGCAGCGTATGGGGACTATCCTACGAGCAGTACTTC.